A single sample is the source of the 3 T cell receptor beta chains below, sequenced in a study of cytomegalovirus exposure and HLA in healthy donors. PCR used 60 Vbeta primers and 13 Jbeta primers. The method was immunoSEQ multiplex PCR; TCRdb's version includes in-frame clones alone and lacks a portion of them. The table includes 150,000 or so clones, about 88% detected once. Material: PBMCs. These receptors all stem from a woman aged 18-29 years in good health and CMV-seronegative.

CDR3 protein: CASSLRTGDQPQHF. DNA of the CDR3: TGTGCCAGCAGTTTACGGACAGGGGATCAGCCCCAGCATTTT. The chain has TRBV28 and TRBJ1-5; 9 bases agree with TRBD1. The CDR3 has 14 residues. Germline loops: CDR1 MDHEN, CDR2 SYDVKM. V lost 2 bases, J lost 5 bases, and 1 base stayed unmatched.

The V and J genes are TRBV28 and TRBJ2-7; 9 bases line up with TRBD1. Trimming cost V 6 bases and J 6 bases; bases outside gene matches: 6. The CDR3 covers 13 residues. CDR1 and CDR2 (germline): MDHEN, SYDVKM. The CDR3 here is CASRSGQGSEQYF. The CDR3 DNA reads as TGTGCCAGCAGAAGCGGACAGGGGAGCGAGCAGTACTTC.

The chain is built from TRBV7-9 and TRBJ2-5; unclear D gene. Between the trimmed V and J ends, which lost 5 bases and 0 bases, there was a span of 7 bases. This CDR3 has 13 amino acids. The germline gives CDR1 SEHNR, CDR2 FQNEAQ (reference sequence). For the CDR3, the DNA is TGTGCCAGCAGCCCCTATTACCAAGAGACCCAGTACTTC. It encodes CASSPYYQETQYF.